Listed below are T cell receptor beta chains from one sample, sequenced in a study of technical replicates of blood from several donors. The repertoire was sequenced with immunoSEQ multiplex PCR; TCRdb's copy has only in-frame clones and lacks some. The table lists roughly 97,000 clones, about 96% of them singletons, with approximately 0.37% in the top ten. Sequencing used T cells isolated from PBMCs. The receptors derive from a human donor in good health. CDR3s leave out the opening cysteine and the closing phenylalanine or tryptophan. D genes are given only for firm matches.

CDR3aa: ASIDRARGYGYT; v_gene: TRBV5-4; j_gene: TRBJ1-2; d_gene: TRBD1
CDR3aa: ASSDRTRGSDTQY; v_gene: TRBV6-5; j_gene: TRBJ2-3; d_gene: -
CDR3aa: ASSYSTVEKLF; v_gene: TRBV6-5; j_gene: TRBJ1-4; d_gene: -
CDR3aa: ASRALGVGGHSYEQY; v_gene: TRBV5-1; j_gene: TRBJ2-7; d_gene: -
CDR3aa: ASTRLASDTQY; v_gene: TRBV10-2; j_gene: TRBJ2-3; d_gene: TRBD2
CDR3aa: AWSVDTGGEQY; v_gene: TRBV30; j_gene: -; d_gene: TRBD1
CDR3aa: ASSVGNQPQH; v_gene: TRBV9; j_gene: TRBJ1-5; d_gene: -
CDR3aa: ASSTSTSGEQY; v_gene: TRBV19; j_gene: TRBJ2-7; d_gene: TRBD2
CDR3aa: ASSYSGTFSEQY; v_gene: TRBV5-6; j_gene: TRBJ2-7; d_gene: TRBD2
CDR3aa: ASSLAGENYNEQF; v_gene: TRBV28; j_gene: TRBJ2-1; d_gene: -
CDR3aa: ASSYSSGIEQY; v_gene: TRBV6-5; j_gene: TRBJ2-3; d_gene: -
CDR3aa: ASIPEVLAGYQETQY; v_gene: TRBV28; j_gene: TRBJ2-5; d_gene: TRBD2
CDR3aa: ASLGSLNPGYT; v_gene: TRBV28; j_gene: TRBJ1-2; d_gene: -
CDR3aa: AWSVPPQWSKETEAF; v_gene: TRBV30; j_gene: TRBJ1-1; d_gene: -
CDR3aa: ASSSFGDEQY; v_gene: TRBV27; j_gene: TRBJ2-7; d_gene: -
CDR3aa: AWRDRGRYEQY; v_gene: TRBV30; j_gene: TRBJ2-7; d_gene: TRBD1
CDR3aa: ASTPVPGTAYEQY; v_gene: TRBV6-5; j_gene: TRBJ2-7; d_gene: TRBD1
CDR3aa: ASSVAGEGTDTQY; v_gene: TRBV9; j_gene: TRBJ2-3; d_gene: -
CDR3aa: ASSQLPDRGQNEQF; v_gene: TRBV7-9; j_gene: TRBJ2-1; d_gene: TRBD1
CDR3aa: ASSLRQNYGYT; v_gene: TRBV27; j_gene: TRBJ1-2; d_gene: -
CDR3aa: ASSRDTPGNTIY; v_gene: TRBV5-1; j_gene: TRBJ1-3; d_gene: -
CDR3aa: AITQIMNTEAF; v_gene: TRBV28; j_gene: TRBJ1-1; d_gene: -
CDR3aa: ASSERGYTEAF; v_gene: TRBV25-1; j_gene: TRBJ1-1; d_gene: -
CDR3aa: ASSLMTGNNQPQH; v_gene: TRBV28; j_gene: TRBJ1-5; d_gene: TRBD1
CDR3aa: ASSLRLADHSYNEQF; v_gene: TRBV4-1; j_gene: TRBJ2-1; d_gene: TRBD2
CDR3aa: ASSFSGRVSNEQF; v_gene: TRBV11-2; j_gene: TRBJ2-1; d_gene: TRBD2
CDR3aa: ASSHLRLAGVNTGELF; v_gene: TRBV4-1; j_gene: TRBJ2-2; d_gene: TRBD2
CDR3aa: ASSGARVLAGFEETQY; v_gene: TRBV2; j_gene: TRBJ2-5; d_gene: TRBD2